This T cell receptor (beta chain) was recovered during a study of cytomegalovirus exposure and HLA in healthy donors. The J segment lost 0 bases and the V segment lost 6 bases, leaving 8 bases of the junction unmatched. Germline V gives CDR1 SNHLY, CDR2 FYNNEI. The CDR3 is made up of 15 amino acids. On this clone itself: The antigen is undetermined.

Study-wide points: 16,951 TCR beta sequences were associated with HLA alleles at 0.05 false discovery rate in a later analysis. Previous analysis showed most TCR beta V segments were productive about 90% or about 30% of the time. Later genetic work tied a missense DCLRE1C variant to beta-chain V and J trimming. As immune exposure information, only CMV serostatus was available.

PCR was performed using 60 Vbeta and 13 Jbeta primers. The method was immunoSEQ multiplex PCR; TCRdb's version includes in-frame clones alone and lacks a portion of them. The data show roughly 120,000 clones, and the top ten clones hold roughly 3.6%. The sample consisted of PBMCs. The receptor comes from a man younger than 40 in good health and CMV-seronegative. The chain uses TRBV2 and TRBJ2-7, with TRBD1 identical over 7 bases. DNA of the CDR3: TGTGCCAGCAGCCTAGGACAGGCGAGCTCCTACGAGCAGTACTTC. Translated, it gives CASSLGQASSYEQYF.